The rows below give T cell receptor beta chains drawn from one sample of a study of spatial heterogeneity in lung cancer. TCRdb passed the 5' RACE reads through MiXCR, listing each CDR3 protein once. The data contain about 3,500 distinct CDR3 sequences, roughly 4.8% of them singletons. Sequenced here: lung tumor tissue, sampled at surgery. The receptors were gathered from a female donor with early-stage non-small cell lung cancer. The CDR3 runs from the conserved cysteine through the conserved F or W. D genes are given only for firm matches. Clone size, where shown, is once, few, many, or a class for clones that have expanded.

clone_size: medium-sized; v_call: TRBV9; d_call: TRBD1; j_call: TRBJ1-4; cdr3_aa: CASSARDRADEKLFF; cdr3_nt: TGTGCCAGCAGCGCCCGGGACAGGGCCGATGAAAAACTGTTTTTT
clone_size: many; v_call: TRBV6-1; d_call: TRBD1; j_call: TRBJ1-2; cdr3_aa: CASRRIQGQGLRGGGYTF; cdr3_nt: TGTGCCAGCAGGAGGATCCAGGGACAGGGATTGAGAGGTGGTGGCTACACCTTC
clone_size: medium-sized; v_call: TRBV6-1; d_call: TRBD2; j_call: TRBJ2-7; cdr3_aa: CASSEIAGESDEQYF; cdr3_nt: TGTGCCAGCAGTGAAATCGCGGGAGAATCGGACGAGCAGTACTTC
clone_size: once; v_call: TRBV5-1; d_call: .; j_call: TRBJ2-4; cdr3_aa: CASSLGSGGENIQYF; cdr3_nt: TGCGCCAGCAGCTTGGGGTCAGGAGGGGAAAACATTCAGTACTTC
clone_size: few; v_call: TRBV7-3; d_call: .; j_call: TRBJ2-1; cdr3_aa: CASSYGTGSYNEQFF; cdr3_nt: TGTGCCAGCAGCTACGGGACTGGCTCCTACAATGAGCAGTTCTTC
clone_size: many; v_call: TRBV12-3/TRBV12-4; d_call: .; j_call: TRBJ1-5; cdr3_aa: CASSGGEGNQPQHF; cdr3_nt: TGTGCCAGCAGTGGGGGAGAAGGCAATCAGCCCCAGCATTTT
clone_size: many; v_call: TRBV5-1; d_call: TRBD2; j_call: TRBJ2-2; cdr3_aa: CASSQLAGGNTGELFF; cdr3_nt: TGCGCCAGCAGCCAACTAGCGGGAGGGAACACCGGGGAGCTGTTTTTT
clone_size: .; v_call: TRBV27; d_call: TRBD1; j_call: TRBJ2-7; cdr3_aa: CASSLNRGNEQYF; cdr3_nt: TGTGCCAGCAGTTTGAACAGGGGCAACGAGCAGTACTTC
clone_size: few; v_call: TRBV28; d_call: .; j_call: TRBJ1-5; cdr3_aa: CASSLGRTGKAAQHF; cdr3_nt: TGTGCCAGCAGTTTAGGCCGTACAGGGAAGGCGGCCCAGCATTTT
clone_size: .; v_call: TRBV2; d_call: .; j_call: TRBJ2-5; cdr3_aa: CASSLTNGETQYF; cdr3_nt: TGTGCCAGCAGCCTGACAAACGGGGAGACCCAGTACTTC
clone_size: many; v_call: TRBV28; d_call: .; j_call: TRBJ1-5; cdr3_aa: CASTLLEGSGNQPQHF; cdr3_nt: TGTGCCAGCACTTTACTGGAGGGATCCGGCAATCAGCCCCAGCATTTT
clone_size: medium-sized; v_call: TRBV3-1; d_call: .; j_call: TRBJ2-7; cdr3_aa: CASSRGSSYEQYF; cdr3_nt: TGTGCCAGCAGCCGAGGCAGCTCCTACGAGCAGTACTTC
clone_size: few; v_call: TRBV24-1; d_call: TRBD1; j_call: TRBJ2-1; cdr3_aa: CATSDFVTGQGYNEQFF; cdr3_nt: TGTGCCACCAGTGATTTTGTTACGGGACAGGGATACAATGAGCAGTTCTTC
clone_size: few; v_call: TRBV11-2; d_call: .; j_call: TRBJ2-5; cdr3_aa: CASSPRGRQETQYF; cdr3_nt: TGTGCCAGCAGCCCCCGGGGCCGCCAAGAGACCCAGTACTTC
clone_size: .; v_call: TRBV12-3/TRBV12-4; d_call: .; j_call: TRBJ1-2; cdr3_aa: CVSSPTGYGYTF; cdr3_nt: TGTGTCAGCAGTCCCACAGGCTATGGCTACACCTTC
clone_size: medium-sized; v_call: TRBV10-3; d_call: .; j_call: TRBJ2-7; cdr3_aa: CAISEGQPDYEQYF; cdr3_nt: TGTGCCATCAGTGAAGGTCAGCCAGACTACGAGCAGTACTTC
clone_size: medium-sized; v_call: TRBV11-2; d_call: .; j_call: TRBJ2-3; cdr3_aa: CASSLDARDTQYF; cdr3_nt: TGTGCCAGCAGCTTGGACGCCAGGGATACGCAGTATTTT
clone_size: medium-sized; v_call: TRBV6-6; d_call: TRBD1; j_call: TRBJ1-5; cdr3_aa: CASTGQGRNQPQHF; cdr3_nt: TGTGCCAGCACCGGACAGGGGCGCAATCAGCCCCAGCATTTT
clone_size: medium-sized; v_call: TRBV20-1; d_call: .; j_call: TRBJ1-6; cdr3_aa: CSASKPGASSPLHF; cdr3_nt: TGCAGTGCTAGTAAGCCAGGGGCGAGTTCACCCCTCCACTTT
clone_size: medium-sized; v_call: TRBV7-9; d_call: .; j_call: TRBJ2-5; cdr3_aa: CASSSEGETQYF; cdr3_nt: TGTGCCAGCAGCTCAGAGGGAGAGACCCAGTACTTC
clone_size: medium-sized; v_call: TRBV10-3; d_call: .; j_call: TRBJ2-5; cdr3_aa: CAISEERRETQYF; cdr3_nt: TGTGCCATCAGTGAGGAAAGGAGAGAGACCCAGTACTTC
clone_size: medium-sized; v_call: TRBV7-2; d_call: .; j_call: TRBJ1-5; cdr3_aa: CASSQDRLSNQPQHF; cdr3_nt: TGTGCCAGCAGCCAGGACCGCTTGAGCAATCAGCCCCAGCATTTT
clone_size: medium-sized; v_call: TRBV29-1; d_call: .; j_call: TRBJ1-1; cdr3_aa: CSVARGNTEAFF; cdr3_nt: TGCAGCGTTGCACGAGGGAATACTGAAGCTTTCTTT
clone_size: medium-sized; v_call: TRBV20-1; d_call: .; j_call: TRBJ1-5; cdr3_aa: CSARETFNQPQHF; cdr3_nt: TGCAGTGCTAGAGAAACATTCAATCAGCCCCAGCATTTT
clone_size: medium-sized; v_call: TRBV2; d_call: TRBD1; j_call: TRBJ1-1; cdr3_aa: CASKGAFIQAEAFF; cdr3_nt: TGTGCCAGCAAGGGGGCGTTCATTCAGGCTGAAGCTTTCTTT
clone_size: medium-sized; v_call: TRBV7-2; d_call: TRBD1; j_call: TRBJ1-1; cdr3_aa: CASSLAGGNTEAFF; cdr3_nt: TGTGCCAGCAGCTTGGCAGGGGGTAACACTGAAGCTTTCTTT
clone_size: few; v_call: TRBV19; d_call: .; j_call: TRBJ1-5; cdr3_aa: CASSIDRGGQPQHF; cdr3_nt: TGTGCCAGTAGTATAGATCGGGGGGGTCAGCCCCAGCATTTT
clone_size: many; v_call: TRBV25-1; d_call: TRBD1; j_call: TRBJ2-7; cdr3_aa: CASSDPTGGFGQYF; cdr3_nt: TGTGCCAGCAGTGACCCGACAGGGGGGTTCGGGCAGTACTTC
clone_size: medium-sized; v_call: TRBV28; d_call: .; j_call: TRBJ2-2; cdr3_aa: CASRRTEIGNTGELFF; cdr3_nt: TGTGCCAGCAGACGTACAGAAATCGGGAACACCGGGGAGCTGTTTTTT
clone_size: few; v_call: TRBV7-2; d_call: TRBD1; j_call: TRBJ2-3; cdr3_aa: CASSQKDRAGYTQYF; cdr3_nt: TGTGCCAGCAGCCAAAAGGACAGGGCGGGATATACGCAGTATTTT
clone_size: few; v_call: TRBV7-2; d_call: .; j_call: TRBJ1-6; cdr3_aa: CASSLGGALGHSPLHF; cdr3_nt: TGTGCCAGCAGCCTCGGCGGGGCTTTAGGACATTCACCCCTCCACTTT